Presented here are 16 T cell receptor beta chains from one specimen sequenced in a study of Ad26.COV2.S vaccination and SARS-CoV-2 variants. Sequenced by immunoSEQ multiplex PCR; TCRdb stores in-frame clones only, minus some. The sample has 440,000 or so clones; around 90% are singletons. Treatment: 15 to 20 received Ad26.COV2.S at low or high dose, single or two shots; several received placebo; per-sample allocation not given. At day 63 after the first vaccine or placebo injection, samples were drawn. Sequenced here: peripheral blood, sampled in a trial of Ad26.COV2.S vaccine versus placebo. These receptors were obtained from a person between 18 and 59 years old who received the Ad26.COV2.S COVID-19 vaccine or a placebo.

The chain joins TRBV19 to TRBJ1-2; 8 nucleotides align to TRBD1. Germline loops: CDR1 LNHDA, CDR2 SQIVND (reference sequence). V shed 8 bases and J 4 bases; nucleotides not matched to a gene: 12. The CDR3 is made up of 15 amino acids. In nucleotides, the CDR3 is TGTGCCAGTCAAAATCAGGGGGCGCGAAGCTATGGCTACACCTTC. It codes for CASQNQGARSYGYTF.

V is TRBV4-2 and J is TRBJ2-7, with 7 bases aligning to TRBD2. V lost 3 bases, J lost 0 bases, and 14 bases stayed unmatched. The CDR3 spans 18 residues. Germline assignment: CDR1 LGHNA and CDR2 YNFKEQ. The CDR3 region is CASSQRKSSSGSSYEQYF. The CDR3 DNA follows: TGTGCCAGCAGCCAGCGGAAGTCTTCTAGCGGAAGCTCCTACGAGCAGTACTTC.

This chain joins TRBV9 and TRBJ2-1; maybe TRBD1 (6 bases). The V and J ends lost 1 base and 4 bases respectively, with 6 bases between them. The germline V gene encodes CDR1 SGDLS and CDR2 YYNGEE. The CDR3 extends over 13 amino acids. The CDR3 nucleotides are TGTGCCAGCAGCGTAAGGGGGTACAATGAGCAGTTCTTC. This codes for CASSVRGYNEQFF.

The CDR3 bases are TGTGCCAGCAGCTTAGGTGTGGGAGAAGACTACGAGCAGTACTTC. It yields the protein CASSLGVGEDYEQYF. The J gene is TRBJ2-7, the V gene TRBV7-9, with D tentatively TRBD2 (5 bases). This CDR3 spans 15 amino acids. CDR1 is SEHNR, CDR2 FQNEAQ, per germline (reference sequence). V was pared by 1 base and J by 3 bases, with 13 bases between. Using reference TRBV7-9 and TRBJ2-7 for the parts outside the CDR3, the full variable domain is DTGVSQNPRHKITKRGQNVTFRCDPISEHNRLYWYRQTLGQGPEFLTYFQNEAQLEKSRLLSDRFSAERPKGSFSTLEIQRTEQGDSAMYLCASSLGVGEDYEQYFGPGTRLTVT.

V gene TRBV28 combines with J gene TRBJ1-1; no firm D call. The V end lost 5 bases, the J end lost 5 bases, and 21 bases lay between the germline ends. The CDR3 runs 16 residues. Germline V gene data show CDR1 as MDHEN and CDR2 as SYDVKM. CDR3 DNA: TGTGCCAGCAGTACCTCTAGAACAGTCCCAGTGACTGAAGCTTTCTTT. It translates to CASSTSRTVPVTEAFF.

The chain employs TRBV18 and TRBJ1-6, with D tentatively TRBD1 (5 bases). With 3 bases removed from V and 10 bases from J, the gap between germline ends came to 16 bases. Germline V gives CDR1 KGHSH, CDR2 LQKENI. The CDR3 sequence is 15 residues long. DNA of the CDR3: TGTGCCAGCTCACCGGAAGGAGGGTCAGGGTCACCCCTCCACTTT. Translating gives CASSPEGGSGSPLHF.

The chain is built from TRBV5-5 and TRBJ2-5; D is unresolved. This CDR3 has 13 residues. Germline assignment: CDR1 SGHKS and CDR2 YYEKEE (reference sequence). V was trimmed by 1 base and J by 3 bases, leaving 7 bases between them. The CDR3 protein is CASSLSAKETQYF. The CDR3 coding sequence is TGTGCCAGCAGCTTGTCGGCTAAAGAGACCCAGTACTTC.

The chain recombines TRBV27 with TRBJ2-1, with 10 bases that match TRBD2. The ends lost 7 bases at V and 7 bases at J; junction bases unmatched: 10. CDR1 MNHEY and CDR2 SMNVEV come from the germline V gene (reference sequence). There are 15 residues in the CDR3. The CDR3 protein is CASNLLAGVMNEQFF. The CDR3 DNA follows: TGTGCCAGCAACCTCCTAGCGGGAGTTATGAATGAGCAGTTCTTC.

This chain uses TRBV5-1 with TRBJ2-7, with a possible D match to TRBD1 (8 bases). This CDR3 spans 14 amino acids. Between the trimmed V and J ends, which lost 1 base and 3 bases, there was a span of 11 bases. The germline CDR1 and CDR2 sequences are SGHRS and YFSETQ. The CDR3 DNA is TGCGCCAGCAGCTTGACAGGGGGGGACTACGAGCAGTACTTC. Translation gives CASSLTGGDYEQYF.

J is TRBJ1-5 and V is TRBV28; TRBD1 might be the D (6 bases). From germline, CDR1 is MDHEN and CDR2 SYDVKM. The CDR3 runs 15 residues. V was trimmed by 4 bases and J by 2 bases, leaving 12 bases between them. In DNA form, the CDR3 reads TGTGCCAGCAGTTCACTACAGGGTGGCAATCAGCCCCAGCATTTT. Its translation is CASSSLQGGNQPQHF. The full variable domain, completed using reference TRBV28 and TRBJ1-5, is DVKVTQSSRYLVKRTGEKVFLECVQDMDHENMFWYRQDPGLGLRLIYFSYDVKMKEKGDIPEGYSVSREKKERFSLILESASTNQTSMYLCASSSLQGGNQPQHFGDGTRLSIL.

The genes are TRBV30 and TRBJ2-1; D possibly corresponds to TRBD1 (5 bases). The CDR3 has 13 amino acids. V lost 2 bases to trimming and J lost 2 bases, with 7 bases between them. From germline, CDR1 is GTSNPN and CDR2 SVGIG (reference sequence). Here the CDR3 DNA reads TGTGCCTGGAGTCAGGGCCCCTACAATGAGCAGTTCTTC. Translating gives CAWSQGPYNEQFF.

The table lists this clone with a count of one. This chain's CDR3 is CASSLVPQSSGNTIYF. CDR3 coding DNA: TGTGCCAGCAGCTTAGTTCCCCAGAGCTCTGGAAACACCATATATTTT. V usage is TRBV7-6 and J usage is TRBJ1-3; the D is unclear. Germline V gene lookup returns CDR1 SGHVS and CDR2 FNYEAQ. Trimming cost V 1 base and J 0 bases, with 10 bases left between them. This CDR3 is built from 16 residues.

The chain has TRBV11-2 and TRBJ1-6, with a weak D call TRBD1 (5 bases). CDR1 is SGHAT, CDR2 FQNNGV, per germline. The CDR3 sequence is 14 residues long. Between the trimmed V and J ends, which lost 5 bases and 7 bases, there was a span of 12 bases. CDR3 protein: CASSIGQGNSPLHF. For the CDR3, the DNA is TGTGCCAGCAGCATTGGACAAGGCAATTCACCCCTCCACTTT. Drawing the rest from reference TRBV11-2 and TRBJ1-6, the complete variable domain is EAGVAQSPRYKIIEKRQSVAFWCNPISGHATLYWYQQILGQGPKLLIQFQNNGVVDDSQLPKDRFSAERLKGVDSTLKIQPAKLEDSAVYLCASSIGQGNSPLHFGNGTRLTVT.

V is TRBV7-2 and J is TRBJ1-6; a possible D gene is TRBD1 (5 bases). Germline V CDR1 and CDR2: SGHTA, FQGNSA. This CDR3 has 12 residues. V lost 0 bases and J 16 bases, leaving 10 bases between the germline ends. The CDR3 DNA reads TGTGCCAGCAGCTTAGCGTTGAGACAGCTCCACTTT. It translates to CASSLALRQLHF.

The chain couples TRBV7-6 to TRBJ2-5; the D call may be TRBD1 or TRBD2 (6 bases each). The CDR3 is made up of 16 amino acids. In germline, CDR1 is SGHVS, CDR2 FNYEAQ. Trimming cost V 1 base and J 1 base, with 13 bases left between them. CDR3 loop: CASSLGTGRSQETQYF. CDR3 nucleotides: TGTGCCAGCAGCTTAGGTACAGGGAGGTCCCAAGAGACCCAGTACTTC.

V and J are TRBV28 and TRBJ1-3, with D maybe TRBD1 (6 bases). Between the trimmed V and J ends, which lost 4 bases and 2 bases, there was a span of 12 bases. This CDR3 has 15 residues. Germline V gene data show CDR1 as MDHEN and CDR2 as SYDVKM. CDR3 nucleotides: TGTGCCAGCAGTTCCCCAACAGGGCCTGGAAACACCATATATTTT. Translating it yields CASSSPTGPGNTIYF.